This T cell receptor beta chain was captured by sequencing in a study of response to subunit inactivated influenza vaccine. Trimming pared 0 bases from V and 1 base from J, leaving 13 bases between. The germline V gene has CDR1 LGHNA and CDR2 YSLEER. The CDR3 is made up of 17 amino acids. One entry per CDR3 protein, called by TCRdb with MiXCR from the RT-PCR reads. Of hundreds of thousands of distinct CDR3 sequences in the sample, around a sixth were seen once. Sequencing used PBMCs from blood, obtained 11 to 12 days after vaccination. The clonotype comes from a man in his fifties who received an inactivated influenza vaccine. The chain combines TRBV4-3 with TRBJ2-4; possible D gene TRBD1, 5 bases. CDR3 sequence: CASSQDRAGPAKNIQYF. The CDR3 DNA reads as TGCGCCAGCAGCCAAGACAGGGCCGGGCCTGCCAAAAACATTCAGTACTTC.